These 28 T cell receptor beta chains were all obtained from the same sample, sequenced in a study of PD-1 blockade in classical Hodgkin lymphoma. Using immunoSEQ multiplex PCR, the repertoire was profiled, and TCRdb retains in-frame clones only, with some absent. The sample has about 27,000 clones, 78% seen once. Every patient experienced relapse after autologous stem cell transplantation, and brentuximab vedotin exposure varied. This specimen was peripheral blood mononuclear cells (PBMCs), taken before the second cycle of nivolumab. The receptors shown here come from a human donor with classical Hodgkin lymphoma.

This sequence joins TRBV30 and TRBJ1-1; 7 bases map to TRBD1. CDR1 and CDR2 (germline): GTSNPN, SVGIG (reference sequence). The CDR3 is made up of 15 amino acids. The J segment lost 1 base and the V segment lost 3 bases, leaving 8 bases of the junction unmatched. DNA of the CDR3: TGTGCCTGGAGCGCCCCGGACAGGACGAACACTGAAGCTTTCTTT. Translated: CAWSAPDRTNTEAFF. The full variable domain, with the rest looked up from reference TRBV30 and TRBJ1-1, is SQTIHQWPATLVQPVGSPLSLECTVEGTSNPNLYWYRQAAGRGLQLLFYSVGIGQISSEVPQNLSASRPQDRQFILSSKKLLLSDSGFYLCAWSAPDRTNTEAFFGQGTRLTVV.

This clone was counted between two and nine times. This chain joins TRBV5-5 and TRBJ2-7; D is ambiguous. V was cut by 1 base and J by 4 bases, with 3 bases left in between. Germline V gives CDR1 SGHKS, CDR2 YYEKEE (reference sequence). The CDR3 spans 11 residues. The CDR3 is CASSLIYEQYF. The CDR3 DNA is TGTGCCAGCAGCTTGATTTACGAGCAGTACTTC.

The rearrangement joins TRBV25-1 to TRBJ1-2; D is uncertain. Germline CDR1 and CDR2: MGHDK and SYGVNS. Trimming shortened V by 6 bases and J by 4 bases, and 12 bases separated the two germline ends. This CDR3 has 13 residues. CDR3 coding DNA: TGTGCCAGCAGGCGGGCGGAGAGCTATGGCTACACCTTC. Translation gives CASRRAESYGYTF.

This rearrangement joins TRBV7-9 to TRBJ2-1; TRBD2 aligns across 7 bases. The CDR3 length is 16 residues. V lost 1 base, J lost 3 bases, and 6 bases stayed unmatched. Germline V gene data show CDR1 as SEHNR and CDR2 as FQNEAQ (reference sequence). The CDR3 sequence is CASSLVSGGIYNEQFF. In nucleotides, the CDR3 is TGTGCCAGCAGCTTAGTTTCGGGGGGTATCTACAATGAGCAGTTCTTC. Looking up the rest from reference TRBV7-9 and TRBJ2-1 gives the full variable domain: DTGVSQNPRHKITKRGQNVTFRCDPISEHNRLYWYRQTLGQGPEFLTYFQNEAQLEKSRLLSDRFSAERPKGSFSTLEIQRTEQGDSAMYLCASSLVSGGIYNEQFFGPGTRLTVL.

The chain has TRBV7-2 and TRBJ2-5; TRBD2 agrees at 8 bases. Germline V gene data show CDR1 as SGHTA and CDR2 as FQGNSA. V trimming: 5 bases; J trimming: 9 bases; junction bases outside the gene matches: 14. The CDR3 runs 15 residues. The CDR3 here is CASSHTTSGGSAQYF. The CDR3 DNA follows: TGTGCCAGCAGCCACACAACCTCGGGGGGGTCGGCCCAGTACTTC.

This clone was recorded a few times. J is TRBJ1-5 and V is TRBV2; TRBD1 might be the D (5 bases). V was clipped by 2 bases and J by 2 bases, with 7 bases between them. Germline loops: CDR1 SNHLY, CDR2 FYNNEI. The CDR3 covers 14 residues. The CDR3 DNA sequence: TGTGCCAGCAGTGAACAGGGAGGCAATCAGCCCCAGCATTTT. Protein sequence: CASSEQGGNQPQHF. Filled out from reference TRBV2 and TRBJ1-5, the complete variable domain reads EPEVTQTPSHQVTQMGQEVILRCVPISNHLYFYWYRQILGQKVEFLVSFYNNEISEKSEIFDDQFSVERPDGSNFTLKIRSTKLEDSAMYFCASSEQGGNQPQHFGDGTRLSIL.

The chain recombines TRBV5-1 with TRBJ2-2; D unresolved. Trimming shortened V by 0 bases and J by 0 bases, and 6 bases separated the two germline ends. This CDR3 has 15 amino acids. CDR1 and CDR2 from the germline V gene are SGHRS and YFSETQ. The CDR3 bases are TGCGCCAGCAGCTTGGTGGCCTCGAACACCGGGGAGCTGTTTTTT. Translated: CASSLVASNTGELFF.

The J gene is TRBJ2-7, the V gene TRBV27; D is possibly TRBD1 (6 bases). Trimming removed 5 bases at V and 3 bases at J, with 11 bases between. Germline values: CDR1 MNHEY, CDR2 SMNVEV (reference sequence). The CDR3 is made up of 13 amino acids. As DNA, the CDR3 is TGTGCCAGCAGTCAGGGGTCGATCTACGAGCAGTACTTC. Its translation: CASSQGSIYEQYF.

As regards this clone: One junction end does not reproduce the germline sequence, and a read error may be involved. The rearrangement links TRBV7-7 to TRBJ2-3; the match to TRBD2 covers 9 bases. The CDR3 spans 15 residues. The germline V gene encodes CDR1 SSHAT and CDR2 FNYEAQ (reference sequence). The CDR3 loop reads CASSLFGGGADTQYF. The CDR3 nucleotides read TGTGCTAGCAGCTTATTTGGCGGGGGGGCGGATACGCAGTATTTT.

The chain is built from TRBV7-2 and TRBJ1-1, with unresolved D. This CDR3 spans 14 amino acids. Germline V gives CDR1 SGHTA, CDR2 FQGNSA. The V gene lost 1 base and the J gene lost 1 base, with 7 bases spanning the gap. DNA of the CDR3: TGTGCCAGCAGCTTAGACCCCCCGAACACTGAAGCTTTCTTT. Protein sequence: CASSLDPPNTEAFF.

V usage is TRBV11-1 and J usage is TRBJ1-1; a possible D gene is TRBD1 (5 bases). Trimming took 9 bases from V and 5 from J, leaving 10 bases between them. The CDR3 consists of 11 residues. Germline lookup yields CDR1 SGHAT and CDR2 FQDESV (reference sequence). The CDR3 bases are TGTGCCAGTCAGGGTTGGACTGAAGCTTTCTTT. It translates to CASQGWTEAFF.

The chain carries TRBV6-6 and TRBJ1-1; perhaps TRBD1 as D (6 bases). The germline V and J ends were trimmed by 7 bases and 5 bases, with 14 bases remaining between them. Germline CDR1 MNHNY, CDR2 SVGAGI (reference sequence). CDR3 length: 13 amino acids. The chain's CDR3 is CASIRQVWTEAFF. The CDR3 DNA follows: TGTGCCAGCATTAGACAGGTTTGGACTGAAGCTTTCTTT.

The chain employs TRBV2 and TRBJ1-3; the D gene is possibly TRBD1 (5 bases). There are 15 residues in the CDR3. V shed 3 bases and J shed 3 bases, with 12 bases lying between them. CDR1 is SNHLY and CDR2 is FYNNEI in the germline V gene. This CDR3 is CASSELWGVGNTIYF. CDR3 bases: TGTGCCAGCAGTGAGCTTTGGGGGGTTGGAAACACCATATATTTT.

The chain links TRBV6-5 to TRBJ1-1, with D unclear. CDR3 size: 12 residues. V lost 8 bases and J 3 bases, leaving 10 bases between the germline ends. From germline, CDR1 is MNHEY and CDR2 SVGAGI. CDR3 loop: CASRTQYTEAFF. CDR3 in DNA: TGTGCCAGCCGAACACAATACACTGAAGCTTTCTTT.

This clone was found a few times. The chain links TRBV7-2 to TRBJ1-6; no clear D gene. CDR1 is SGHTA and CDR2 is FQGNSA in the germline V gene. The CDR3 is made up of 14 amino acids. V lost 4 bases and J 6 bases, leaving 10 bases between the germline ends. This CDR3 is CASSSTRGNSPLHF. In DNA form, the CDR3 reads TGTGCCAGCAGCTCGACCCGAGGTAATTCACCCCTCCACTTT. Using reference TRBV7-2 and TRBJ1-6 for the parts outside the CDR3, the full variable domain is GAGVSQSPSNKVTEKGKDVELRCDPISGHTALYWYRQSLGQGLEFLIYFQGNSAPDKSGLPSDRFSAERTGGSVSTLTIQRTQQEDSAVYLCASSSTRGNSPLHFGNGTRLTVT.

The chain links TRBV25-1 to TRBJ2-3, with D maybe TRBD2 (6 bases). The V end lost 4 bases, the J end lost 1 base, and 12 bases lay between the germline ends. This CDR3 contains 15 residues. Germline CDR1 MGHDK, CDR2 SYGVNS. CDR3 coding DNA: TGTGCCAGCAGTGGGGGACCGGGAGGCACAGATACGCAGTATTTT. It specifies CASSGGPGGTDTQYF. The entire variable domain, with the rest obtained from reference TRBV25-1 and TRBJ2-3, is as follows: EADIYQTPRYLVIGTGKKITLECSQTMGHDKMYWYQQDPGMELHLIHYSYGVNSTEKGDLSSESTVSRIRTEHFPLTLESARPSHTSQYLCASSGGPGGTDTQYFGPGTRLTVL.

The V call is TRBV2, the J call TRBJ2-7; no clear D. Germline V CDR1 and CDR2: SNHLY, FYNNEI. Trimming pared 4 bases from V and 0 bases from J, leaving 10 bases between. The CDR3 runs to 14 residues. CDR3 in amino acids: CASSAVAGSYEQYF. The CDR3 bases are TGTGCCAGCAGTGCAGTCGCAGGCTCCTACGAGCAGTACTTC.

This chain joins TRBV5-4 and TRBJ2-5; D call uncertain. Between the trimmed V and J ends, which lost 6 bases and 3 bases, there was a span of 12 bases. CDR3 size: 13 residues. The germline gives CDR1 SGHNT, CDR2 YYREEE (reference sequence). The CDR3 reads CASTPGFEETQYF. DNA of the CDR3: TGTGCCAGCACCCCAGGATTCGAAGAGACCCAGTACTTC.

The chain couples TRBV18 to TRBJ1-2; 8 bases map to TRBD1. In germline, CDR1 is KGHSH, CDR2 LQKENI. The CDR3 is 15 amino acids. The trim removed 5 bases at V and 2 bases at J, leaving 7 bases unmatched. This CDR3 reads CASSEGRGRNYGYTF. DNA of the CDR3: TGTGCCAGCTCAGAAGGCAGGGGGCGGAACTATGGCTACACCTTC.

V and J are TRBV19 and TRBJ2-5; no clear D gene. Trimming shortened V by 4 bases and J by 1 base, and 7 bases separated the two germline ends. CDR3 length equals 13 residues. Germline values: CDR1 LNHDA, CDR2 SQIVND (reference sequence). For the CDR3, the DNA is TGTGCCAGTAGTACCGACACCCAAGAGACCCAGTACTTC. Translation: CASSTDTQETQYF.

CDR3 coding DNA: TGTGCCAGCTCACCACCGGATAGCGGGGGGGCAGAGCAGTTCTTC. Its protein is CASSPPDSGGAEQFF. The chain combines TRBV18 with TRBJ2-1; 11 nucleotides align to TRBD2. The CDR3 runs to 15 residues. V shed 0 bases, J shed 10 bases, and the junction held 5 bases outside the gene matches. Germline CDR1 KGHSH, CDR2 LQKENI.

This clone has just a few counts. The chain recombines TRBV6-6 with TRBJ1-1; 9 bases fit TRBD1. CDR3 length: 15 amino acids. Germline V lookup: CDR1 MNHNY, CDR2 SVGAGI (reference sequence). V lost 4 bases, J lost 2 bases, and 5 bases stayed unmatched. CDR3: CASSFQTGGNTEAFF. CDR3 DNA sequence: TGTGCCAGCAGTTTCCAGACAGGGGGTAACACTGAAGCTTTCTTT.

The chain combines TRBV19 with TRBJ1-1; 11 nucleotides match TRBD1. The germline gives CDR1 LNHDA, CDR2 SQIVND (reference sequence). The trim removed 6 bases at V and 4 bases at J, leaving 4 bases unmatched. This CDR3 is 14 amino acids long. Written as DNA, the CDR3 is TGTGCCAGTAGGATCGGGACAGGGGGCACTGAAGCTTTCTTT. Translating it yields CASRIGTGGTEAFF.

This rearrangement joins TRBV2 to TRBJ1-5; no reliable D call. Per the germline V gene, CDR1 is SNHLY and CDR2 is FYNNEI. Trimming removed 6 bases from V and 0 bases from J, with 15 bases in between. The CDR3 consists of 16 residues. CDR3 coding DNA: TGTGCCAGCAGGGGAACTGAGGGTTCTAGCAATCAGCCCCAGCATTTT. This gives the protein CASRGTEGSSNQPQHF.

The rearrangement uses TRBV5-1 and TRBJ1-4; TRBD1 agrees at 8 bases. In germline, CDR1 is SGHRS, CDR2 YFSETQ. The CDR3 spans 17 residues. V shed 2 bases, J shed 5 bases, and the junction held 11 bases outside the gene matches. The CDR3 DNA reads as TGCGCCAGCAGCTTACGGGATCGGACAGGGAGGAATGAAAAACTGTTTTTT. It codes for CASSLRDRTGRNEKLFF.

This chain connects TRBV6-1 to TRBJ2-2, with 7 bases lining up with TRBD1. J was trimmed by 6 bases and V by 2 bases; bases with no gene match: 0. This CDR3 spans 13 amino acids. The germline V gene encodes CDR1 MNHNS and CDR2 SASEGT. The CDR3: CASSEQGAGELFF. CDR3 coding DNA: TGTGCCAGCAGTGAACAGGGGGCCGGGGAGCTGTTTTTT.

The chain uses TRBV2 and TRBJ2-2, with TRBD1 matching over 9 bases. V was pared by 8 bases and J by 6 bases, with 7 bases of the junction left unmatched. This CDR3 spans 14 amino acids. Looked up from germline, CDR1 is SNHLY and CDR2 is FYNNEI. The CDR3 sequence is CASFRDRAAGELFF. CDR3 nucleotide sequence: TGTGCCAGCTTCCGGGACAGGGCGGCCGGGGAGCTGTTTTTT. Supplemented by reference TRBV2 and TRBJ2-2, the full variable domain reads EPEVTQTPSHQVTQMGQEVILRCVPISNHLYFYWYRQILGQKVEFLVSFYNNEISEKSEIFDDQFSVERPDGSNFTLKIRSTKLEDSAMYFCASFRDRAAGELFFGEGSRLTVL.

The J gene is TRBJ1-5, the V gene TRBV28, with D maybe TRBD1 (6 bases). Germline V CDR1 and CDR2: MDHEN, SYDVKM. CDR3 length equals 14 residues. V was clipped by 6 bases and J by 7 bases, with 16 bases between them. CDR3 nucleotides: TGTGCCAGCAGCCTCGGAAGGGGGAGGCAGCCCCAGCATTTT. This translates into CASSLGRGRQPQHF.